The 31 T cell receptor beta chains given below trace back to one sample, sequenced in a study of regulatory T cells in long-lasting Graves disease. Specified time point: newly diagnosed GD, antithyroid drugs for less than 3 months. Scientists built the TCR library using RNA that was extracted from PBMCs. In building TCR beta libraries, iRepertoire HTBI primers were used together with Arm-PCR of CDR3 regions. A single record per CDR3 protein comes from TCRdb applying MiXCR to the multiplex PCR reads. Of 380,000 or so distinct CDR3 sequences in the sample, 15% to 20% were seen once. The same data also went into a second study, on T cells in Graves' hyperthyroidism and ophthalmopathy.

This sample comprised peripheral blood mononuclear cells (PBMCs), obtained at new diagnosis, from a patient treated with antithyroid drugs. The source of these receptors is a woman younger than 35 with Graves disease.

This clonotype was counted only a few times. The V gene is TRBV10-3, the J gene TRBJ1-4; 9 nucleotides align to TRBD1. The CDR3 contains 15 residues. Germline values: CDR1 ENHRY, CDR2 SYGVKD. The J segment lost 6 bases and the V segment lost 2 bases, leaving 4 bases of the junction unmatched. DNA of the CDR3: TGTGCCATCAGTGAGGGGACAGGGTGGCATGAAAAACTGTTTTTT. Residues: CAISEGTGWHEKLFF.

This clonotype was seen many times. The chain carries TRBV3-1 and TRBJ1-5; D is unresolved. The germline CDR1 and CDR2 sequences are LGHDT and YNNKEL (reference sequence). With 4 bases removed from V and 1 base from J, the gap between germline ends came to 8 bases. The CDR3 runs 14 residues. CDR3 residues: CASSLTFSNQPQHF. CDR3 sequence (DNA): TGTGCCAGCAGCCTCACTTTCAGCAATCAGCCCCAGCATTTT.

This clonotype was picked up many times. This chain connects TRBV30 to TRBJ1-5, with 8 nucleotides matching TRBD1. This CDR3 has 14 residues. Germline V gene sequence: CDR1 GTSNPN, CDR2 SVGIG (reference sequence). Unmatched junction bases numbered 6, after V lost 0 bases and J lost 8 bases. This CDR3 reads CAWSVRQGAEPQHF. DNA for the CDR3: TGTGCCTGGAGTGTTCGGCAGGGGGCCGAGCCCCAGCATTTT.

J is TRBJ1-2 and V is TRBV20-1; D might be TRBD1 (6 bases). Germline V gene sequence: CDR1 DFQATT, CDR2 SNEGSKA (reference sequence). Trimming pared 3 bases from V and 4 bases from J, leaving 27 bases between. The CDR3 sequence is 18 residues long. This CDR3 is CSASLLGGVTDRPYGYTF. The CDR3 DNA sequence: TGCAGTGCTAGTCTACTGGGGGGAGTGACTGACAGGCCCTATGGCTACACCTTC.

The CDR3 sequence: CASSPQGRNQPQHF. The CDR3 nucleotides are TGTGCCAGCAGTCCTCAGGGGAGGAATCAGCCCCAGCATTTT. The J gene is TRBJ1-5, the V gene TRBV7-6; possibly TRBD1 for D (6 bases). V gave up 6 bases and J gave up 4 bases, with 13 bases separating them. This CDR3 contains 14 residues. In germline, CDR1 is SGHVS, CDR2 FNYEAQ. Using reference TRBV7-6 and TRBJ1-5 for the parts outside the CDR3, the full variable domain is GAGVSQSPRYKVTKRGQDVALRCDPISGHVSLYWYRQALGQGPEFLTYFNYEAQQDKSGLPNDRFSAERPEGSISTLTIQRTEQRDSAMYRCASSPQGRNQPQHFGDGTRLSIL.

In this sample, this clonotype turned up a few times. The genes are TRBV5-1 and TRBJ2-5; D remains ambiguous. Germline V gene lookup returns CDR1 SGHRS and CDR2 YFSETQ. V lost 10 bases and J lost 2, with 12 bases in between. This CDR3 region has 12 residues. The CDR3 DNA reads as TGCGCCTCAGCTCGGAATCAAGAGACCCAGTACTTC. The encoded protein is CASARNQETQYF.

Many counts were recorded for this clonotype. V gene TRBV11-2 combines with J gene TRBJ2-7; 7 bases align to TRBD1. J lost 6 bases, V lost 5 bases, and 7 bases had no gene match. CDR1 is SGHAT and CDR2 is FQNNGV in the germline V gene. The CDR3 runs to 13 residues. The CDR3 is CASSIQQGPEQYF. In DNA form, the CDR3 reads TGTGCCAGCAGCATCCAACAGGGGCCCGAGCAGTACTTC.

At least ten counts were recorded for this clonotype. This sequence joins TRBV4-1 and TRBJ2-2; D uncertain. In germline, CDR1 is MGHRA, CDR2 YSYEKL. This CDR3 has 14 residues. Trimming removed 1 base at V and 4 bases at J, with 7 bases between. The CDR3, as DNA: TGCGCCAGCAGCCAAGTTGGCAGCACCGGGGAGCTGTTTTTT. It specifies CASSQVGSTGELFF.

This clonotype has just a few counts. This chain connects TRBV5-6 to TRBJ2-1; 11 bases are a match to TRBD2. Losses at the gene ends were 4 bases for V and 3 bases for J; bases not matched to a gene: 6. The CDR3 runs 16 residues. From germline, CDR1 is SGHDT and CDR2 YYEEEE. CDR3 in amino acids: CASSASGTSGYNEQFF. CDR3 nucleotides: TGTGCCAGCAGCGCCTCCGGGACTAGCGGCTACAATGAGCAGTTCTTC.

The chain carries TRBV15 and TRBJ2-3; D is perhaps TRBD2 (7 bases). In germline, CDR1 is LNHNV, CDR2 YYDKDF (reference sequence). The length of the CDR3 is 15 residues. V was clipped by 8 bases and J by 2 bases, with 17 bases between them. In DNA, the CDR3 is TGTGCCACCTCCCTAGGGGGGGGCGTCACAGATACGCAGTATTTT. Encoded protein: CATSLGGGVTDTQYF.

This clonotype came up many times. The chain couples TRBV7-8 to TRBJ2-3, with D perhaps matching TRBD1 (5 bases). Trimming took off 5 bases at V and 2 bases at J, with 17 bases between the two ends. CDR3 length: 16 residues. In germline, CDR1 is SGHVS, CDR2 FQNEAQ. The CDR3 DNA is TGTGCCAGCAGCCCCCTTCAGGGTCGGGCCACAGATACGCAGTATTTT. It codes for CASSPLQGRATDTQYF. Looking up the rest from reference TRBV7-8 and TRBJ2-3 gives the full variable domain: GAGVSQSPRYKVAKRGQDVALRCDPISGHVSLFWYQQALGQGPEFLTYFQNEAQLDKSGLPSDRFFAERPEGSVSTLKIQRTQQEDSAVYLCASSPLQGRATDTQYFGPGTRLTVL.

The sample holds many counts of this clonotype. CDR3 protein: CASSLNTGTGVPLKPLSQNEQFF. CDR3 in DNA: TGTGCCAGCAGCTTAAACACCGGGACAGGGGTTCCTTTAAAGCCCCTAAGCCAGAATGAGCAGTTCTTC. The genes are TRBV7-9 and TRBJ2-1; 10 positions agree with TRBD1. CDR1 SEHNR and CDR2 FQNEAQ come from the germline V gene (reference sequence). The CDR3 loop spans 23 amino acids. The V gene end was trimmed by 2 bases and the J gene end by 7 bases; junction bases not matched to a gene: 29.

This clonotype was observed a few times. The V call is TRBV7-9, the J call TRBJ1-3; D is unclear. There are 11 residues in the CDR3. V lost 11 bases to trimming and J lost 4 bases, with 9 bases between them. Germline CDR1 is SEHNR and CDR2 is FQNEAQ (reference sequence). The CDR3 protein is CASTGGNTIYF. The DNA of the CDR3 is TGTGCCTCGACGGGAGGAAACACCATATATTTT.

This chain uses TRBV20-1 with TRBJ1-2; a possible D gene is TRBD1 (5 bases). The V end lost 1 base, the J end lost 6 bases, and 18 bases lay between the germline ends. The CDR3 extends over 15 amino acids. Germline CDR1 reads DFQATT; CDR2 reads SNEGSKA (reference sequence). The CDR3 protein is CSARGGSAGGDGYTF. In nucleotides, the CDR3 is TGCAGTGCTAGAGGGGGGTCGGCGGGAGGGGATGGCTACACCTTC.

The CDR3: CASSQNRDRGAGGYTF. CDR3 DNA sequence: TGTGCCAGCAGCCAGAATAGGGACAGGGGCGCGGGTGGCTACACCTTC. The rearrangement joins TRBV3-1 to TRBJ1-2, with TRBD1 matching 10 bases. The germline CDR1 and CDR2 sequences are LGHDT and YNNKEL (reference sequence). V was pared by 3 bases and J by 7 bases, with 11 bases of the junction left unmatched. The CDR3 covers 16 residues.

On this clonotype: A much larger clone is a single base away; this may be a read error. The chain combines TRBV5-1 with TRBJ2-7; 8 nucleotides agree with TRBD2. The CDR3 is 16 residues long. The V gene's germline CDR1 is SGHRS and CDR2 YFSETQ. The CDR3, as DNA: TGCGCCAGCAGCTCCACCACTAGCGGAGCCTCCTACGAGCGGTACTTC. Protein sequence: CASSSTTSGASYERYF. The entire variable domain, with the rest obtained from reference TRBV5-1 and TRBJ2-7, is as follows: KAGVTQTPRYLIKTRGQQVTLSCSPISGHRSVSWYQQTPGQGLQFLFEYFSETQRNKGNFPGRFSGRQFSNSRSEMNVSTLELGDSALYLCASSSTTSGASYERYFGPGTRLTVT.

This clonotype was observed a handful of times. This chain uses TRBV9 with TRBJ1-1; D remains ambiguous. V lost 4 bases and J lost 11, with 12 bases in between. There are 11 residues in the CDR3. The germline V gene has CDR1 SGDLS and CDR2 YYNGEE. CDR3 loop: CASSPRHAAFF. The CDR3 nucleotides read TGTGCCAGCAGCCCGCGACACGCGGCTTTCTTT.

In this sample, this clonotype turned up a few times. V and J are TRBV11-2 and TRBJ2-3, with 8 bases fitting TRBD2. CDR1 and CDR2 from the germline V gene are SGHAT and FQNNGV. Unmatched junction bases numbered 10, after V lost 5 bases and J lost 6 bases. The CDR3 has 15 residues. In DNA form, the CDR3 reads TGTGCCAGCAGCCGGGGGGGAGCGGGACGGGATACGCAGTATTTT. It translates to CASSRGGAGRDTQYF.

The rearrangement joins TRBV5-6 to TRBJ2-5, with D uncertain. The CDR3 loop spans 14 amino acids. CDR1 is SGHDT, CDR2 YYEEEE, per germline. Trimming stripped 4 bases from V and 3 bases from J, with 13 bases between. CDR3 sequence: CASSRRGQEETQYF. CDR3 nucleotide sequence: TGTGCCAGCAGCCGCCGTGGGCAGGAAGAGACCCAGTACTTC.

Ten or more counts support this clonotype. This rearrangement joins TRBV5-1 to TRBJ2-4, with D perhaps TRBD1 (5 bases). The V gene's germline CDR1 is SGHRS and CDR2 YFSETQ. This CDR3 spans 15 amino acids. V was pared by 2 bases and J by 6 bases, with 15 bases between. The CDR3 DNA sequence: TGCGCCAGCAGCTTCCTGCAGGGATCAAGAAACATTCAGTACTTC. This gives the protein CASSFLQGSRNIQYF.

About this clonotype itself: This sequence may be a read error, since a much larger clone differs from it by one base. The chain joins TRBV11-2 to TRBJ2-6; D might be TRBD2 (6 bases). The CDR3 totals 17 residues. Germline V lookup: CDR1 SGHAT, CDR2 FQNNGV. In DNA, the CDR3 is TGTGCCAACAGCTTAGGAACCCGGGGGACTGGGGCCAACGTCCTGACTTTC. Protein: CANSLGTRGTGANVLTF.

This clonotype was counted at least ten times. The chain joins TRBV12-3 or TRBV12-4 to TRBJ1-1; D is undetermined. This CDR3 comprises 13 residues. V lost 3 bases and J 3 bases, leaving 8 bases between the germline ends. CDR3 region: CASSLRQHTEAFF. CDR3 DNA: TGTGCCAGCAGTTTGCGTCAGCACACTGAAGCTTTCTTT.

This clonotype was detected many times. V and J are TRBV6-2 or TRBV6-3 and TRBJ2-1; 7 nucleotides agree with TRBD1. The CDR3 totals 15 residues. The germline gives CDR1 MNHEY, CDR2 SVGEGT. V shed 5 bases and J 5 bases; nucleotides not matched to a gene: 9. This chain's CDR3 is CASSPQGEPNNEQFF. CDR3 coding DNA: TGTGCCAGCAGTCCTCAGGGGGAGCCCAACAATGAGCAGTTCTTC.

Ten or more counts support this clonotype. This chain's CDR3 is CSAWQGGAKNIQYF. The CDR3 DNA reads TGCAGTGCCTGGCAGGGGGGCGCCAAAAACATTCAGTACTTC. The chain employs TRBV20-1 and TRBJ2-4; perhaps TRBD1 as D (7 bases). CDR1 and CDR2 (germline): DFQATT, SNEGSKA (reference sequence). Between the trimmed V and J ends, which lost 6 bases and 1 base, there was a span of 13 bases. CDR3 length: 14 amino acids.

This rearrangement joins TRBV2 to TRBJ2-3, with 8 nucleotides matching TRBD1. CDR1 and CDR2 from the germline V gene are SNHLY and FYNNEI. The V and J ends lost 3 bases and 3 bases, in that order; junction bases with no gene match: 5. This CDR3 is 15 amino acids long. CDR3 sequence (DNA): TGTGCCAGCAGTGACCGGACAGGGACTACAGATACGCAGTATTTT. Its protein is CASSDRTGTTDTQYF.

This clonotype was found many times. The chain links TRBV30 to TRBJ2-7; 7 nucleotides match TRBD2. With V trimmed by 5 bases and J by 4 bases, 11 bases remained unmatched. This CDR3 region has 14 residues. Germline V gene sequence: CDR1 GTSNPN, CDR2 SVGIG (reference sequence). CDR3 region: CAWGWGGSVYEQYF. The CDR3 DNA follows: TGTGCCTGGGGGTGGGGAGGGTCGGTTTACGAGCAGTACTTC.

At least ten counts were recorded for this clonotype. The chain carries TRBV5-5 and TRBJ2-7, with D tentatively TRBD2 (5 bases). The CDR3 length is 16 residues. The germline CDR1 and CDR2 sequences are SGHKS and YYEKEE (reference sequence). With 2 bases removed from V and 0 bases from J, the gap between germline ends came to 15 bases. CDR3 in amino acids: CASSFGGPGSSYEQYF. The DNA for the CDR3 is TGTGCCAGCAGCTTTGGAGGCCCGGGATCCTCCTACGAGCAGTACTTC.

The J gene is TRBJ2-1, the V gene TRBV24-1; D gene unclear. V was clipped by 3 bases and J by 6 bases, with 11 bases between them. CDR1 is KGHDR and CDR2 is SFDVKD in the germline V gene. The CDR3 totals 14 residues. For the CDR3, the DNA is TGTGCCACCAGTGATCCAGGTCTCAGCAATGAGCAGTTCTTC. Its protein is CATSDPGLSNEQFF.

This chain uses TRBV4-1 with TRBJ1-1; a weak D match, TRBD1 (5 bases). The CDR3 consists of 15 residues. Trimming left V 0 bases short and J 5 bases short, with 13 bases between. Germline CDR1 reads MGHRA; CDR2 reads YSYEKL. The CDR3 here is CASSQDAGTGTEAFF. The CDR3 nucleotides are TGCGCCAGCAGCCAAGATGCAGGGACGGGTACTGAAGCTTTCTTT.

This clonotype has a count of ten or more. This chain uses TRBV20-1 with TRBJ2-7; 7 bases are a match to TRBD1. The CDR3 runs to 14 residues. In germline, CDR1 is DFQATT, CDR2 SNEGSKA (reference sequence). V shed 5 bases, J shed 2 bases, and the junction held 9 bases outside the gene matches. The DNA of the CDR3 is TGCAGTGCTCTCCCGGGGACAGTGACCTACGAGCAGTACTTC. Its translation is CSALPGTVTYEQYF.

This clonotype occurred a few times. The chain couples TRBV13 to TRBJ2-3; D unresolved. Trimming shortened V by 8 bases and J by 2 bases, and 29 bases separated the two germline ends. Germline loops: CDR1 PRHDT, CDR2 FYEKMQ (reference sequence). The CDR3 covers 19 residues. CDR3 sequence (DNA): TGTGCCAGCGCCTACTCTCCCCGGAACCCACCGCGCCACACAGATACGCAGTATTTT. Protein sequence: CASAYSPRNPPRHTDTQYF. Variable domain in full (rest from reference TRBV13 and TRBJ2-3): AAGVIQSPRHLIKEKRETATLKCYPIPRHDTVYWYQQGPGQDPQFLISFYEKMQSDKGSIPDRFSAQQFSDYHSELNMSSLELGDSALYFCASAYSPRNPPRHTDTQYFGPGTRLTVL.